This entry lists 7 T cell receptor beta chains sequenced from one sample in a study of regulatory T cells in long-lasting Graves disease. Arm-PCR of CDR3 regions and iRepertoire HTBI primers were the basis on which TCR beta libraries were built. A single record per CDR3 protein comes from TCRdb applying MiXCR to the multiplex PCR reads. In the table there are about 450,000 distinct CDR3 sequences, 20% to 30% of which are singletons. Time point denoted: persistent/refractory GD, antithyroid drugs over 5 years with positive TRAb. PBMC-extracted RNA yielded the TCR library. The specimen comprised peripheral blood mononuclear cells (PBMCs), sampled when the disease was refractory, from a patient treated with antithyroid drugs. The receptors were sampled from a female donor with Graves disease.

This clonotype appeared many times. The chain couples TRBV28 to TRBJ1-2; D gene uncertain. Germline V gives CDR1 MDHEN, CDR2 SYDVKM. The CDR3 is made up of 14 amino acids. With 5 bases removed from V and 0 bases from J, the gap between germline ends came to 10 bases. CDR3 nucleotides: TGTGCCAGCAGTAGATCTCTCCCTAACTATGGCTACACCTTC. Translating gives CASSRSLPNYGYTF.

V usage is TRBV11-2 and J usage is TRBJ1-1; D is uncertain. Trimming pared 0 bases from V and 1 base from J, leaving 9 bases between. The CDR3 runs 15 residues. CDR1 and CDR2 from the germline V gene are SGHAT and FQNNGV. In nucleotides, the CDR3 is TGTGCCAGCAGCTTAGATCGATGGGGGAACACTGAAGCTTTCTTT. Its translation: CASSLDRWGNTEAFF. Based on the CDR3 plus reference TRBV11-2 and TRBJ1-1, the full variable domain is EAGVAQSPRYKIIEKRQSVAFWCNPISGHATLYWYQQILGQGPKLLIQFQNNGVVDDSQLPKDRFSAERLKGVDSTLKIQPAKLEDSAVYLCASSLDRWGNTEAFFGQGTRLTVV.

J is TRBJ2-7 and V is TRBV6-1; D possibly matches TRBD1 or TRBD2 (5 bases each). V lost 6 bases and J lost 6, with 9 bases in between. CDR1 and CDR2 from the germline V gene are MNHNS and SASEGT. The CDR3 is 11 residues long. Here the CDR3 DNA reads TGTGCCAGCAGGGGGACCGGCGAGCAGTACTTC. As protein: CASRGTGEQYF.

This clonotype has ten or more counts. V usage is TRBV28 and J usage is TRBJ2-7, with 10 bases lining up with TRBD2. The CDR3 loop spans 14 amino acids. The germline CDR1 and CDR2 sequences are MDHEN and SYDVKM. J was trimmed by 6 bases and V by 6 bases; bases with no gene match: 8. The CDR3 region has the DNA TGTGCCAGCAGACCGGGACTAGCGACCCTCGAGCAGTACTTC. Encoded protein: CASRPGLATLEQYF.

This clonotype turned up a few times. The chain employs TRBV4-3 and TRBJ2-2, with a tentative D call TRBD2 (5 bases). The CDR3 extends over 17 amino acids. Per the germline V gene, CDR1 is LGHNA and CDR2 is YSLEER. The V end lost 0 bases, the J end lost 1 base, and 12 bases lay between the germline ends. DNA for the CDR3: TGCGCCAGCAGCCAAGATCCCTCGGGAAAGAACACCGGGGAGCTGTTTTTT. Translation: CASSQDPSGKNTGELFF.

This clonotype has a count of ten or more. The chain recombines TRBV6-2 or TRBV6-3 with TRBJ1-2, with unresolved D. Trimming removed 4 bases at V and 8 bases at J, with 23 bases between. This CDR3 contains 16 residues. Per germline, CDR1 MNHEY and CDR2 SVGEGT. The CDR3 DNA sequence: TGTGCCAGCAGTTCGCCAATCCCGGGAGGCGCGGGGGGCTACACCTTC. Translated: CASSSPIPGGAGGYTF.

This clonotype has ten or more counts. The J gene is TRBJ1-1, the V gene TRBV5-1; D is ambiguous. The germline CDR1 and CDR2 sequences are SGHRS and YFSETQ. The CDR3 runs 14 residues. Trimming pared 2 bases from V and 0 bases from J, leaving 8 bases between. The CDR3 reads CASSFDPVNTEAFF. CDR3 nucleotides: TGCGCCAGCAGCTTCGACCCAGTGAACACTGAAGCTTTCTTT.